The 32 T cell receptor beta chains given below trace back to one sample, sequenced in a study of T-cell reconstitution after alpha-beta-depleted transplantation in children. Preparing the TCRbeta library involved the use of unique molecular identifiers. TCRdb ran MiXCR on the PCR reads and lists one entry per CDR3 protein. The data show roughly 790,000 distinct CDR3 sequences, around 15% seen once. The specimen comprised PBMCs, mostly from graft donor cells, sampled 360 days after TCRalphabeta/CD19-depleted stem cell transplant. The origin of the receptors is a male patient between 10 and 17 years old who had a stem cell transplant for acute lymphoblastic leukemia, so the T cells may come from the graft donor.

This clonotype was observed many times. The chain couples TRBV5-5 to TRBJ1-5, with TRBD1 matching 9 bases. CDR3 length: 17 amino acids. The J segment lost 0 bases and the V segment lost 0 bases, leaving 4 bases of the junction unmatched. Germline V gives CDR1 SGHKS, CDR2 YYEKEE (reference sequence). The DNA of the CDR3 is TGTGCCAGCAGCTTGGATGGGACAGGGCTTAGCAATCAGCCCCAGCATTTT. Protein sequence: CASSLDGTGLSNQPQHF.

The chain combines TRBV11-1 with TRBJ1-1, with 9 bases that match TRBD1. This CDR3 contains 18 residues. V lost 5 bases and J lost 5; bases outside the gene matches: 18. Germline CDR1 reads SGHAT; CDR2 reads FQDESV (reference sequence). Written as DNA, the CDR3 is TGTGCCAGCAGCCACGGCACCCTGAAGGACAGGGGAGGGACTGAAGCTTTCTTT. Protein product: CASSHGTLKDRGGTEAFF. Looking up the rest from reference TRBV11-1 and TRBJ1-1 gives the full variable domain: EAEVAQSPRYKITEKSQAVAFWCDPISGHATLYWYRQILGQGPELLVQFQDESVVDDSQLPKDRFSAERLKGVDSTLKIQPAELGDSAMYLCASSHGTLKDRGGTEAFFGQGTRLTVV.

This clonotype has just a few counts. The chain recombines TRBV27 with TRBJ2-7; perhaps TRBD2 as D (7 bases). CDR1 and CDR2 (germline): MNHEY, SMNVEV (reference sequence). Trimming left V 0 bases short and J 9 bases short, with 12 bases between. There are 13 residues in the CDR3. The CDR3 reads CASSLSRGRGQYF. The CDR3 DNA reads TGTGCCAGCAGTTTATCGAGGGGGAGGGGGCAGTACTTC.

There are a few counts of this clonotype. The rearrangement uses TRBV4-2 and TRBJ2-3, with 13 nucleotides matching TRBD2. The V gene end was trimmed by 0 bases and the J gene end by 5 bases; junction bases not matched to a gene: 11. Germline loops: CDR1 LGHNA, CDR2 YNFKEQ. CDR3 length: 19 amino acids. Here the CDR3 reads CASSQERVLAGGPEDTQYF. The CDR3 nucleotides read TGTGCCAGCAGCCAAGAGAGGGTACTAGCGGGAGGGCCGGAAGATACGCAGTATTTT.

This rearrangement joins TRBV13 to TRBJ2-7; 8 bases agree with TRBD1. Per germline, CDR1 PRHDT and CDR2 FYEKMQ (reference sequence). The CDR3 is made up of 15 amino acids. The J segment lost 1 base and the V segment lost 6 bases, leaving 8 bases of the junction unmatched. CDR3 sequence: CASSPMGQASYEQYF. The CDR3 nucleotides read TGTGCCAGCAGTCCTATGGGACAGGCATCCTACGAGCAGTACTTC.

The V gene is TRBV5-1, the J gene TRBJ1-2; 7 nucleotides align to TRBD1. The junction had 10 bases not matched to a gene; V was cut back by 4 bases and J by 4 bases. This CDR3 spans 15 amino acids. Germline CDR1 and CDR2: SGHRS and YFSETQ. CDR3 loop: CASSPSQGSGYGYTF. In DNA, the CDR3 is TGCGCCAGCAGCCCATCACAGGGGAGTGGCTATGGCTACACCTTC.

In DNA form, the CDR3 reads TGTGCCAGCAGCCGTAGCGGGAGAAACCCGGATGAGCAGTTCTTC. Translation gives CASSRSGRNPDEQFF. This sequence joins TRBV7-3 and TRBJ2-1; TRBD2 matches 9 bases. Per the germline V gene, CDR1 is SGHTA and CDR2 is FQGTGA. The CDR3 is made up of 15 amino acids. The V segment lost 5 bases and the J segment 8 bases; nucleotides outside the gene matches: 10.

This clonotype was counted a few times. CDR3 nucleotide sequence: TGCTCCACAGGTACACTCTACAATGAGCAGTTCTTC. Translation gives CSTGTLYNEQFF. The J gene is TRBJ2-1, the V gene TRBV5-1; D is perhaps TRBD1 (5 bases). The germline V gene encodes CDR1 SGHRS and CDR2 YFSETQ. There are 12 residues in the CDR3.

As regards this clonotype: It may be a read error: a sequence one base away is much more abundant. The V and J genes are TRBV5-1 and TRBJ1-1; 7 bases match TRBD1. Losses at the gene ends were 0 bases for V and 0 bases for J; bases not matched to a gene: 2. CDR1 is SGHRS and CDR2 is YFSETQ in the germline V gene. The CDR3 has 15 amino acids. CDR3 amino acids: CASSLDGQVNTEAFF. The CDR3 DNA is TGCGCCAGCAGCTTGGATGGACAGGTGAACACTGAAGCTTTCTTT.

This clonotype was found a few times. The chain has TRBV5-1 and TRBJ2-5, with 12 bases lining up with TRBD2. V trimming: 1 base; J trimming: 4 bases; junction bases outside the gene matches: 5. The CDR3 extends over 16 amino acids. From germline, CDR1 is SGHRS and CDR2 YFSETQ. CDR3 sequence (DNA): TGCGCCAGCAGCTTGAATAGACTAGCGGGAGTAGAGACCCAGTACTTC. Amino acids: CASSLNRLAGVETQYF.

This clonotype occurred many times. V is TRBV5-1 and J is TRBJ1-6, with a tentative D call TRBD1 (5 bases). The V end lost 6 bases, the J end lost 6 bases, and 16 bases lay between the germline ends. Germline V gives CDR1 SGHRS, CDR2 YFSETQ. This CDR3 has 15 amino acids. The CDR3 DNA reads as TGCGCCAGCAACTTCCGGGCAGGGATTAATTCACCCCTCCACTTT. Its translation is CASNFRAGINSPLHF.

This clonotype turned up a few times. The chain links TRBV3-1 to TRBJ2-2, with TRBD2 matching over 9 bases. Germline lookup yields CDR1 LGHDT and CDR2 YNNKEL (reference sequence). The V segment lost 3 bases and the J segment 4 bases; nucleotides outside the gene matches: 6. The CDR3 spans 16 residues. The CDR3 DNA reads as TGTGCCAGCAGCCAGATTAGCGGGAGAGCCACCGGGGAGCTGTTTTTT. Its translation: CASSQISGRATGELFF.

V gene TRBV11-2 combines with J gene TRBJ2-3; TRBD1 is a possible D gene (5 bases). V lost 1 base to trimming and J lost 6 bases, with 14 bases between them. The V gene's germline CDR1 is SGHAT and CDR2 FQNNGV. The CDR3 has 15 residues. This chain's CDR3 is CASSLGGLLGDTQYF. The CDR3 DNA reads as TGTGCCAGCAGCTTAGGGGGCCTCCTGGGGGATACGCAGTATTTT.

The CDR3 nucleotides are TGTGCCAGCAGTCCAGACAGGGAGGGGACAGATACGCAGTATTTT. It translates to CASSPDREGTDTQYF. J is TRBJ2-3 and V is TRBV12-3 or TRBV12-4, with D tentatively TRBD1 or TRBD2 (7 bases each). The CDR3 extends over 15 amino acids. The V end was cut by 5 bases, the J end by 3 bases, with 15 bases between.

This clonotype was found many times. The chain uses TRBV5-1 and TRBJ2-3; D perhaps matches TRBD2 (6 bases). CDR3 size: 15 residues. Germline V gene lookup returns CDR1 SGHRS and CDR2 YFSETQ. Trimming removed 1 base from V and 0 bases from J, with 9 bases in between. This chain's CDR3 is CASSLQSGSTDTQYF. The CDR3 bases are TGCGCCAGCAGCTTGCAGAGCGGGAGCACAGATACGCAGTATTTT.

This clonotype is a singleton in its sample. J is TRBJ2-7 and V is TRBV6-1; 12 bases match TRBD2. The germline gives CDR1 MNHNS, CDR2 SASEGT. This CDR3 spans 16 amino acids. The V segment lost 0 bases and the J segment 6 bases; nucleotides outside the gene matches: 6. The chain's CDR3 is CASSEAPSGRAGEQYF. The CDR3, as DNA: TGTGCCAGCAGTGAAGCCCCTAGCGGGAGGGCCGGCGAGCAGTACTTC.

A few counts support this clonotype. J is TRBJ2-7 and V is TRBV20-1; D assignment may be TRBD1 or TRBD2 (5 bases each). Germline CDR1 reads DFQATT; CDR2 reads SNEGSKA (reference sequence). V was clipped by 6 bases and J by 6 bases, with 15 bases between them. The CDR3 is 12 residues long. The DNA for the CDR3 is TGCAGTGCCACCGACTTAGGGACCGAGCAGTACTTC. Its protein product is CSATDLGTEQYF.

V is TRBV21-1 and J is TRBJ2-2; no DNA check was done on the table's D call, TRBD2. TRBV21-1 is noted as a pseudogene. The CDR3 is 17 amino acids. CDR3 nucleotide sequence: TGTGCCAGCAGCAAAGATCTCAAGGGCCTGGATTCCGGGGAGCTGTTTTTT. As protein: CASSKDLKGLDSGELFF.

This clonotype was recorded a few times. The chain uses TRBV5-5 and TRBJ1-1; D is unresolved. CDR3 length: 13 residues. Germline V gene lookup returns CDR1 SGHKS and CDR2 YYEKEE (reference sequence). V gave up 0 bases and J gave up 3 bases, with 6 bases separating them. CDR3 sequence reads: CASSLGPDTEAFF. In DNA, the CDR3 is TGTGCCAGCAGCTTGGGACCCGACACTGAAGCTTTCTTT.

The chain combines TRBV20-1 with TRBJ2-7; 10 nucleotides agree with TRBD1. J was trimmed by 3 bases and V by 6 bases; bases with no gene match: 2. The CDR3 consists of 12 residues. CDR1 and CDR2 (germline): DFQATT, SNEGSKA (reference sequence). The CDR3 DNA is TGCAGTGCGACAGGGGGCCTCTACGAGCAGTACTTC. Translated: CSATGGLYEQYF.

This clonotype was seen more than once but under ten times. V usage is TRBV12-3 or TRBV12-4 and J usage is TRBJ2-1; 9 nucleotides line up with TRBD1. The CDR3 consists of 15 residues. Trimming at V came to 3 bases and at J to 6 bases, leaving 6 bases not matched to a gene. CDR3 region: CASSLWDRESNEQFF. For the CDR3, the DNA is TGTGCCAGCAGTTTGTGGGACAGGGAGAGCAATGAGCAGTTCTTC.

V usage is TRBV4-2 and J usage is TRBJ2-2, with D possibly being TRBD2 (6 bases). V lost 0 bases to trimming and J lost 4 bases, with 15 bases between them. CDR1 LGHNA and CDR2 YNFKEQ come from the germline V gene. CDR3 length: 17 residues. CDR3 sequence (DNA): TGTGCCAGCAGCCAAGAGCCCGGGGGAGAGGGCACCGGGGAGCTGTTTTTT. Protein: CASSQEPGGEGTGELFF.

The V and J genes are TRBV7-9 and TRBJ2-2, with 7 bases matching TRBD1. The ends lost 1 base at V and 0 bases at J; junction bases unmatched: 2. The CDR3 has 16 residues. Germline V CDR1 and CDR2: SEHNR, FQNEAQ (reference sequence). The CDR3 DNA is TGTGCCAGCAGCTTAGGACAGGGTCCGAACACCGGGGAGCTGTTTTTT. Its translation is CASSLGQGPNTGELFF.

The sample holds a few counts of this clonotype. V and J are TRBV18 and TRBJ2-4, with D possibly matching TRBD2 (5 bases). CDR3 length: 16 residues. In germline, CDR1 is KGHSH, CDR2 LQKENI. Trimming took 4 bases from V and 0 from J, leaving 13 bases between them. CDR3 loop: CASSLIDGLAKNIQYF. In DNA form, the CDR3 reads TGTGCCAGCTCACTCATCGACGGACTAGCCAAAAACATTCAGTACTTC.

This clonotype has a handful of counts. The rearrangement uses TRBV5-1 and TRBJ2-2; D call uncertain. Germline V gene sequence: CDR1 SGHRS, CDR2 YFSETQ. V lost 0 bases, J lost 7 bases, and 7 bases lay in between. The CDR3 length is 13 residues. In DNA form, the CDR3 reads TGCGCCAGCAGCTTGGAGGGTTACGGGGAGCTGTTTTTT. It encodes CASSLEGYGELFF.

The CDR3 DNA reads TGTGCCAGCAGTTTTTTGGGACTCCAGTTCTTC. This translates into CASSFLGLQFF. The V call is TRBV12-3 or TRBV12-4, the J call TRBJ2-1; D is perhaps TRBD2 (6 bases). The ends were cut back, 3 bases at V and 13 bases at J, with 10 bases in the middle. This CDR3 contains 11 residues.

This clonotype was counted only a few times. The V and J genes are TRBV24-1 and TRBJ2-7, with 7 bases that match TRBD2. Germline V gene lookup returns CDR1 KGHDR and CDR2 SFDVKD. V gave up 5 bases and J gave up 5 bases; unmatched junction bases: 11. The CDR3 length is 15 residues. CDR3 sequence: CATSGSGGRSDEQYF. The CDR3 DNA reads TGTGCCACCAGTGGGTCCGGCGGGAGATCCGACGAGCAGTACTTC.

In its sample, this clonotype was seen a few times. V is TRBV7-9 and J is TRBJ2-7; maybe TRBD2 (6 bases). The V end was cut by 2 bases, the J end by 3 bases, with 17 bases between. Germline CDR1 is SEHNR and CDR2 is FQNEAQ (reference sequence). The CDR3 is made up of 16 amino acids. CDR3 amino acids: CASSLFGGGPIYEQYF. The CDR3 nucleotides read TGTGCCAGCAGCTTATTCGGGGGAGGTCCTATCTACGAGCAGTACTTC. Looking up the rest from reference TRBV7-9 and TRBJ2-7 gives the full variable domain: DTGVSQNPRHKITKRGQNVTFRCDPISEHNRLYWYRQTLGQGPEFLTYFQNEAQLEKSRLLSDRFSAERPKGSFSTLEIQRTEQGDSAMYLCASSLFGGGPIYEQYFGPGTRLTVT.

This chain links TRBV4-2 with TRBJ2-1; D possibly corresponds to TRBD2 (5 bases). Germline values: CDR1 LGHNA, CDR2 YNFKEQ. V was clipped by 0 bases and J by 2 bases, with 8 bases between them. CDR3 length equals 15 residues. This CDR3 is CASSQEGSPYNEQFF. As DNA, the CDR3 is TGTGCCAGCAGCCAAGAAGGGAGTCCCTACAATGAGCAGTTCTTC.

This rearrangement joins TRBV20-1 to TRBJ2-1; D remains ambiguous. Trimming stripped 3 bases from V and 6 bases from J, with 18 bases between. This CDR3 is built from 15 residues. The germline V gene has CDR1 DFQATT and CDR2 SNEGSKA (reference sequence). The CDR3 region is CSASLYPLGPNEQFF. Here the CDR3 DNA reads TGCAGTGCTAGTCTGTATCCCCTAGGCCCCAATGAGCAGTTCTTC.

This chain uses TRBV3-1 with TRBJ1-1; D call uncertain. In germline, CDR1 is LGHDT, CDR2 YNNKEL (reference sequence). Trimming stripped 1 base from V and 6 bases from J, with 6 bases between. The CDR3 spans 12 residues. Written as DNA, the CDR3 is TGTGCCAGCAGCCAAGGTCGGGCTGAAGCTTTCTTT. It encodes CASSQGRAEAFF. Based on the CDR3 plus reference TRBV3-1 and TRBJ1-1, the full variable domain is DTAVSQTPKYLVTQMGNDKSIKCEQNLGHDTMYWYKQDSKKFLKIMFSYNNKELIINETVPNRFSPKSPDKAHLNLHINSLELGDSAVYFCASSQGRAEAFFGQGTRLTVV.

The chain employs TRBV29-1 and TRBJ2-3, with D possibly TRBD1 on 6 matching bases. V lost 7 bases and J lost 2, with 13 bases in between. The CDR3 length is 13 residues. The germline gives CDR1 SQVTM, CDR2 ANQGSEA. CDR3 nucleotides: TGCAGCGCCGAACAGGGCATCACAGATACGCAGTATTTT. Amino acid sequence: CSAEQGITDTQYF.